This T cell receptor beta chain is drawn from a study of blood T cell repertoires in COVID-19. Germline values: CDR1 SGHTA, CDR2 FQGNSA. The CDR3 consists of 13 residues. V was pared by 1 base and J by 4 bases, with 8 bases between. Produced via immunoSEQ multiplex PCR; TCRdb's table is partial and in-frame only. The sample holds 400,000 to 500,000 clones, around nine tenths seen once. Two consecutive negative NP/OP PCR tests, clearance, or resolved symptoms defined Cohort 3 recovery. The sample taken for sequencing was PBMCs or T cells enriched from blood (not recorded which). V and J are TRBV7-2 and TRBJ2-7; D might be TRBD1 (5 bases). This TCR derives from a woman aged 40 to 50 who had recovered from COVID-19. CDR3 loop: CASSLGTKYEQYF. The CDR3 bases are TGTGCCAGCAGCTTAGGGACAAAGTACGAGCAGTACTTC.